The text below deals with one T cell receptor (beta chain). Its specificity is not known. In the PCR, 60 Vbeta and 13 Jbeta primers were used. Data came from immunoSEQ multiplex PCR; TCRdb stores just in-frame clones and leaves some out. The sample lists more than 150,000 clones; approximately 81% were seen once. The CDR3 totals 15 residues. Germline assignment: CDR1 SGHRS and CDR2 YFSETQ. Germline trimming cut 1 base from V and 5 bases from J; bases unmatched to any gene: 3. The data belong to a study of cytomegalovirus exposure and HLA in healthy donors. Study-wide results and limits: The dataset shows that most TCR sequences were rare, while some public TCRs occurred in many donors.

Sequencing was done on a sample of PBMCs. The J gene is TRBJ2-3, the V gene TRBV5-1; 11 nucleotides agree with TRBD2. The receptor's source is a boy aged 2-9 years in good health and CMV-seronegative. The CDR3 nucleotides are TGCGCCAGCAGCTTGAAACTAGCGGGAGAAGATACGCAGTATTTT. This gives the protein CASSLKLAGEDTQYF.